This T cell receptor (beta chain) emerged from a study of T cell repertoires in cytomegalovirus infection (dated by TCRdb to about 2019). Describing the broader study: Donor HLA type was relevant to the analysis, as public TCR beta signatures indicated carriage of CMV infection together with the matching HLA type.

The sequencer listed for this sample is Illumina HiSeq 1500. The public reads were reanalyzed by TCRdb: fastp trimming at Q25, MiXCR alignment, in-frame beta chains only. For every CDR3 protein sequence, its rows merge into one entry that carries the most common genes and DNA. The table for this sample lists 300,000 or so distinct CDR3 sequences; 8% to 10% of them were counted only once. The ten largest clones take up approximately 2.3% of the sample. Study-wide conclusions, independent of this receptor: In both this cohort and an independent roughly 350-donor cohort, the cumulative frequency of public TCR beta family members distinguished carriers of CMV infection plus the relevant HLA type. The ex vivo response was dominated by HLA-C-restricted CMV-specific TCR beta clonotypes, which also provided the single most frequent clonotype in two of eight donors.

There are 13 amino acids in the CDR3, from cysteine to phenylalanine inclusive. This entry keeps only the CDR3 DNA: 39 bases, framed from base 1. Cut back by 7 bases and 4 bases, the V and J ends lie 8 bases apart. As encoded in the germline V gene, CDR1 is MDHEN while CDR2 is SYDVKM. This clonotype was recorded many times. Its binding antigen is unknown. No quality values exist for individual bases; no much larger clone is one base distant. The clonotype originates from a human donor in good health (CMV status not recorded). Some clones in this sample may be carry-over from other donors' samples. Sequencing was done on a sample of PBMCs. The chain was built from TRBV28 and TRBJ2-6; no D gene call is confident. The nucleotides are TGTGCCAGCACCTGGCAGGGGGCCAACGTCCTGACTTTC. Translated, it reads CASTWQGANVLTF. Supplemented by the reference TRBV28 and TRBJ2-6 proteins around the CDR3, the complete variable domain is DVKVTQSSRYLVKRTGEKVFLECVQDMDHENMFWYRQDPGLGLRLIYFSYDVKMKEKGDIPEGYSVSREKKERFSLILESASTNQTSMYLCASTWQGANVLTFGAGSRLTVL.